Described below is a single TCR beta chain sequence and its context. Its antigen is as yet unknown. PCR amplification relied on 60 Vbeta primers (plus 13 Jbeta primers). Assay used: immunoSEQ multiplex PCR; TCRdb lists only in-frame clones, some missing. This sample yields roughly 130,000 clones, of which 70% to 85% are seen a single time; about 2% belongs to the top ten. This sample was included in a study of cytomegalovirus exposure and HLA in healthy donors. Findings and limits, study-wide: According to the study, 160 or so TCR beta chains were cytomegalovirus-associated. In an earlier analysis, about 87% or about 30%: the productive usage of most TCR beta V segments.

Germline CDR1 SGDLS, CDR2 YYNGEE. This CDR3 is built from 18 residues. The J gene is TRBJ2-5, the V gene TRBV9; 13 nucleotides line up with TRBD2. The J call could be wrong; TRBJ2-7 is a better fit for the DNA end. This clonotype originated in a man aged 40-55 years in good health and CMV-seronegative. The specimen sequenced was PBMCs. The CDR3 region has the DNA TGTGCCAGCGGCTATTTCCCGGGACTAGCGGGAATCTCCTACGAGCAGTACTTC. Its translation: CASGYFPGLAGISYEQYF.